One and the same sample provided the 7 T cell receptor beta chains below, sequenced in a study of identical twins. TCRdb re-analysed the 5' RACE reads in MiXCR, keeping a single row per CDR3 protein. The sample comprises 750,000 to 950,000 distinct CDR3 sequences, 9% to 15% of which are singletons, and roughly 1.5% rests with the top ten. These same data were also listed under a study on yellow fever vaccine responses in identical twins.

The sequencing sample was made of PBMCs. These receptors all stem from a woman younger than 35 in good health.

This clonotype was detected a few times. The rearrangement uses TRBV5-6 and TRBJ1-1, with TRBD1 as a possible D gene (5 bases). Germline CDR1 reads SGHDT; CDR2 reads YYEEEE. The CDR3 is made up of 12 amino acids. V was trimmed by 3 bases and J by 5 bases, leaving 8 bases between them. This CDR3 is CASSWGLTEAFF. The CDR3 DNA sequence: TGTGCCAGCAGCTGGGGGTTGACTGAAGCTTTCTTT.

This clonotype has more than one count but fewer than ten. At one of its ends the junction is not consistent with the germline gene, which may arise from a read error. V usage is TRBV11-3 and J usage is TRBJ2-7; 12 nucleotides match TRBD2. The CDR3 sequence is 13 residues long. Germline CDR1 SGHNT, CDR2 YENEEA. Written as DNA, the CDR3 is TGTGCCAGCAGCGTGACTAGCGGGAGTCCCTTGAACTTC. Translated: CASSVTSGSPLNF.

The chain is built from TRBV7-9 and TRBJ1-1, with D maybe TRBD1 (5 bases). This CDR3 is 15 amino acids long. Trimming removed 3 bases at V and 1 base at J, with 12 bases between. Germline V gene data show CDR1 as SEHNR and CDR2 as FQNEAQ (reference sequence). The CDR3 DNA is TGTGCCAGCAGCTTTTTGGACACCGAGAACACTGAAGCTTTCTTT. This translates into CASSFLDTENTEAFF. The full variable domain, in which reference TRBV7-9 and TRBJ1-1 provide the parts outside the CDR3, is DTGVSQNPRHKITKRGQNVTFRCDPISEHNRLYWYRQTLGQGPEFLTYFQNEAQLEKSRLLSDRFSAERPKGSFSTLEIQRTEQGDSAMYLCASSFLDTENTEAFFGQGTRLTVV.

This chain links TRBV12-3 or TRBV12-4 with TRBJ2-7; 13 bases match TRBD2. V lost 5 bases, J lost 6 bases, and 4 bases stayed unmatched. The CDR3 extends over 14 amino acids. CDR3 region: CASSPGLAGVEQYV. The CDR3 DNA sequence: TGTGCCAGCAGTCCAGGACTAGCGGGGGTCGAGCAGTACGTC.

This clonotype has a handful of counts. The chain has TRBV5-1 and TRBJ2-5, with TRBD2 matching over 11 bases. The CDR3 is 15 amino acids. Germline-derived CDR1 and CDR2 are SGHRS and YFSETQ. V gave up 3 bases and J gave up 1 base; unmatched junction bases: 2. The CDR3 loop reads CASSYSGGVQETQYF. DNA of the CDR3: TGCGCCAGCAGCTATAGCGGGGGGGTCCAAGAGACCCAGTACTTC.

Only a few counts were recorded for this clonotype. The V and J genes are TRBV6-1 and TRBJ1-1; D perhaps matches TRBD1 (6 bases). CDR1 and CDR2 from the germline V gene are MNHNS and SASEGT. The CDR3 is 16 amino acids. Trimming cost V 5 bases and J 1 base, with 17 bases left between them. The chain's CDR3 is CASSPLTRQANTEAFF. CDR3 sequence (DNA): TGTGCCAGCAGTCCCTTAACCCGACAGGCGAACACTGAAGCTTTCTTT.

The chain combines TRBV5-5 with TRBJ2-5, with D perhaps TRBD2 (5 bases). V was shortened by 4 bases and J by 1 base, with 14 bases between the two germline ends. CDR1 and CDR2 (germline): SGHKS, YYEKEE (reference sequence). This CDR3 is 15 amino acids long. The CDR3 protein is CASSVSGVLQETQYF. The CDR3 region has the DNA TGTGCCAGCAGCGTCAGCGGAGTGCTCCAAGAGACCCAGTACTTC.